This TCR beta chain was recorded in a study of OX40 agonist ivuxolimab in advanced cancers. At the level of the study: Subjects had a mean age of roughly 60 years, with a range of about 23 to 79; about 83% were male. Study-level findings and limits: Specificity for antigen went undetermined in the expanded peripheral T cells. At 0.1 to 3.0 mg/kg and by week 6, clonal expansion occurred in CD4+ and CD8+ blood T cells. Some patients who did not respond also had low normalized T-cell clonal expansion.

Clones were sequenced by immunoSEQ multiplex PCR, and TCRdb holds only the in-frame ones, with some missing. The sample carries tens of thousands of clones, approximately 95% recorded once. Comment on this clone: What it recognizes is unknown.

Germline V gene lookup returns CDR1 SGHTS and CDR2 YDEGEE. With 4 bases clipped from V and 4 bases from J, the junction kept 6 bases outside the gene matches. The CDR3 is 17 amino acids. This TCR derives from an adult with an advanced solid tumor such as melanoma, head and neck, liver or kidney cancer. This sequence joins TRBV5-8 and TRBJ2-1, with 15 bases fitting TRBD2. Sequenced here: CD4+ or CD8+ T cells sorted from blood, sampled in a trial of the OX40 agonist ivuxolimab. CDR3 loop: CASSQGLAGGLYNEQFF. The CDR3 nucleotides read TGTGCCAGCAGCCAGGGACTAGCGGGAGGTCTATACAATGAGCAGTTCTTC.